This is a list of T cell receptor beta chains from one sample in a study of technical replicates of blood from several donors. The method was immunoSEQ multiplex PCR; TCRdb's version includes in-frame clones alone and lacks a portion of them. The table lists tens of thousands of clones, 92% of them singletons, with about 0.4% in the top ten. Sequenced material: T cells isolated from PBMCs. The receptor set was obtained from a human donor in good health. The CDR3 runs from the conserved cysteine through the conserved F or W. The D gene is left open where the match is weak. Part of the rows lack a size; the others show once, few, many or a class for expanded clones.

d_call: .; v_call: TRBV5-1; clone_size: .; j_call: TRBJ1-3; cdr3_aa: CASSLRGSGNTIYF; cdr3_nt: TGCGCCAGCAGCTTGAGGGGCTCTGGAAACACCATATATTTT
d_call: TRBD1; v_call: TRBV27; clone_size: once; j_call: TRBJ1-2; cdr3_aa: CASSAQGARGYTF; cdr3_nt: TGTGCCAGCAGTGCCCAGGGGGCGCGAGGCTACACCTTC
d_call: TRBD1; v_call: TRBV10-3; clone_size: .; j_call: TRBJ2-6; cdr3_aa: CAISEYWTGPLSGANVLTF; cdr3_nt: TGTGCCATCAGTGAGTATTGGACAGGGCCTTTATCTGGGGCCAACGTCCTGACTTTC
d_call: TRBD2; v_call: TRBV7-8; clone_size: .; j_call: TRBJ2-5; cdr3_aa: CASSQPTLAGGRLQETQYF; cdr3_nt: TGTGCCAGCAGCCAACCGACACTAGCGGGAGGCCGCCTCCAAGAGACCCAGTACTTC
d_call: .; v_call: TRBV30; clone_size: .; j_call: TRBJ1-5; cdr3_aa: CAWNAGLGNQPQHF; cdr3_nt: TGTGCCTGGAATGCGGGGCTGGGGAACCAGCCCCAGCATTTT
d_call: .; v_call: TRBV6-5; clone_size: .; j_call: TRBJ1-2; cdr3_aa: CASRVGGSGYTF; cdr3_nt: TGTGCCAGCAGAGTCGGGGGTTCCGGCTACACCTTC
d_call: .; v_call: TRBV7-2; clone_size: .; j_call: TRBJ1-3; cdr3_aa: CASSSDSFSGNTIYF; cdr3_nt: TGTGCCAGCAGCTCGGACAGTTTCTCTGGAAACACCATATATTTT
d_call: .; v_call: TRBV4-2; clone_size: .; j_call: TRBJ2-1; cdr3_aa: CASSQGTDPEQFF; cdr3_nt: TGTGCCAGCAGCCAGGGGACTGATCCTGAGCAGTTCTTC
d_call: .; v_call: TRBV4-3; clone_size: .; j_call: TRBJ1-1; cdr3_aa: CASSQYGGRTEAFF; cdr3_nt: TGCGCCAGCAGCCAATATGGGGGGAGGACTGAAGCTTTCTTT
d_call: TRBD1; v_call: TRBV6-6; clone_size: .; j_call: TRBJ1-4; cdr3_aa: CASTTGANEKLFF; cdr3_nt: TGTGCCAGCACGACAGGGGCAAATGAAAAACTGTTTTTT
d_call: TRBD2; v_call: TRBV7-6; clone_size: once; j_call: TRBJ2-7; cdr3_aa: CASAVTSGNPYEQYF; cdr3_nt: TGTGCCAGCGCTGTGACTAGCGGGAACCCCTACGAGCAGTACTTC
d_call: .; v_call: TRBV5-8; clone_size: .; j_call: TRBJ1-2; cdr3_aa: CASTQYYGYTF; cdr3_nt: TGTGCCAGCACCCAATACTATGGCTACACCTTC
d_call: TRBD2; v_call: TRBV5-1; clone_size: .; j_call: TRBJ2-3; cdr3_aa: CASSLSLTSGTDTQYF; cdr3_nt: TGCGCCAGCAGCTTGTCTCTTACTAGCGGCACAGATACGCAGTATTTT
d_call: .; v_call: TRBV6-5; clone_size: .; j_call: TRBJ1-1; cdr3_aa: CASSYSEGVAEAFF; cdr3_nt: TGTGCCAGCAGTTACTCGGAAGGGGTGGCTGAAGCTTTCTTT
d_call: TRBD1; v_call: TRBV5-4; clone_size: few; j_call: TRBJ2-1; cdr3_aa: CASSRIQGGRYNEQFF; cdr3_nt: TGTGCCAGCAGCCGAATACAGGGGGGCCGCTACAATGAGCAGTTCTTC
d_call: .; v_call: TRBV4-2; clone_size: once; j_call: TRBJ2-7; cdr3_aa: CASSQGKGREQYF; cdr3_nt: TGTGCCAGCAGCCAAGGCAAGGGGAGGGAGCAGTACTTC
d_call: TRBD2; v_call: TRBV18; clone_size: .; j_call: TRBJ2-7; cdr3_aa: CASSPRGLDYEQYF; cdr3_nt: TGTGCCAGCTCACCACGGGGACTAGACTACGAGCAGTACTTC
d_call: TRBD1; v_call: TRBV11-2; clone_size: .; j_call: TRBJ2-5; cdr3_aa: CASSNPGQDQETQYF; cdr3_nt: TGTGCCAGCAGTAATCCGGGACAGGATCAAGAGACCCAGTACTTC
d_call: .; v_call: TRBV4-1; clone_size: .; j_call: TRBJ2-1; cdr3_aa: CASSQDRGEQFF; cdr3_nt: TGCGCCAGCAGCCAAGATCGGGGTGAGCAGTTCTTC
d_call: TRBD2; v_call: TRBV27; clone_size: .; j_call: TRBJ2-1; cdr3_aa: CASSLRTSYNEQFF; cdr3_nt: TGTGCCAGCAGTCTCCGGACTAGCTATAATGAGCAGTTCTTC
d_call: TRBD2; v_call: TRBV5-1; clone_size: .; j_call: TRBJ2-3; cdr3_aa: CASSSRLAGATDTQYF; cdr3_nt: TGCGCCAGCAGCTCTAGACTAGCGGGAGCAACAGATACGCAGTATTTT
d_call: .; v_call: TRBV7-9; clone_size: .; j_call: TRBJ2-2; cdr3_aa: CASIGYTGELFF; cdr3_nt: TGTGCCAGCATCGGTTACACCGGGGAGCTGTTTTTT
d_call: TRBD1; v_call: TRBV6-5; clone_size: .; j_call: TRBJ1-5; cdr3_aa: CASRRQGANQPQHF; cdr3_nt: TGTGCCAGCAGACGACAGGGGGCGAATCAGCCCCAGCATTTT
d_call: .; v_call: TRBV9; clone_size: .; j_call: TRBJ2-3; cdr3_aa: CASSQTSTDTQYF; cdr3_nt: TGTGCCAGCAGCCAGACTAGCACAGATACGCAGTATTTT
d_call: .; v_call: TRBV5-1; clone_size: .; j_call: TRBJ1-2; cdr3_aa: CASSSTGSGYGYTF; cdr3_nt: TGCGCCAGCAGCTCCACGGGCTCAGGGTATGGCTACACCTTC
d_call: .; v_call: TRBV19; clone_size: .; j_call: TRBJ1-1; cdr3_aa: CASSIIEVPGRVTEAFF; cdr3_nt: TGTGCCAGTAGTATCATTGAAGTCCCCGGGAGGGTCACTGAAGCTTTCTTT
d_call: TRBD1; v_call: TRBV10-3; clone_size: .; j_call: TRBJ1-3; cdr3_aa: CAISGRQGLGNTIYF; cdr3_nt: TGTGCCATCAGTGGCCGACAGGGCCTAGGAAACACCATATATTTT
d_call: TRBD1; v_call: TRBV28; clone_size: few; j_call: TRBJ1-1; cdr3_aa: CASSTPSYRGTEAFF; cdr3_nt: TGTGCCAGCAGTACCCCAAGTTACAGGGGCACTGAAGCTTTCTTT
d_call: .; v_call: TRBV23-1; clone_size: .; j_call: TRBJ2-7; cdr3_aa: CASSHWDIINEQYF; cdr3_nt: TGCGCCAGCAGTCACTGGGACATCATTAATGAGCAGTACTTC
d_call: .; v_call: TRBV4-2; clone_size: .; j_call: TRBJ2-7; cdr3_aa: CASSQDVGSIDEQYF; cdr3_nt: TGTGCCAGCAGCCAAGATGTTGGTAGCATCGACGAGCAGTACTTC
d_call: .; v_call: TRBV27; clone_size: .; j_call: TRBJ2-7; cdr3_aa: CASSLGHEQYF; cdr3_nt: TGTGCCAGCAGTTTAGGCCACGAGCAGTACTTC
d_call: .; v_call: TRBV29-1; clone_size: .; j_call: TRBJ2-1; cdr3_aa: CSGETSLGYNEQFF; cdr3_nt: TGCAGCGGGGAGACTAGTCTGGGATACAATGAGCAGTTCTTC
d_call: TRBD1; v_call: TRBV6-4; clone_size: .; j_call: TRBJ1-2; cdr3_aa: CASSSAGGGYTF; cdr3_nt: TGTGCCAGCAGCTCCGCAGGGGGCGGCTACACCTTC
d_call: TRBD2; v_call: TRBV9; clone_size: few; j_call: TRBJ2-1; cdr3_aa: CASSLNTGLAGGNEQFF; cdr3_nt: TGTGCCAGCAGCTTAAATACGGGACTAGCGGGAGGTAATGAGCAGTTCTTC
d_call: TRBD2; v_call: TRBV11-2; clone_size: .; j_call: TRBJ2-5; cdr3_aa: CASSLFREGRGETQYF; cdr3_nt: TGTGCCAGCAGCTTATTCCGGGAGGGCCGGGGAGAGACCCAGTACTTC
d_call: .; v_call: TRBV27; clone_size: .; j_call: TRBJ1-2; cdr3_aa: CASSLRGDHYGYTF; cdr3_nt: TGTGCCAGCAGTTTGCGGGGGGATCACTATGGCTACACCTTC
d_call: .; v_call: TRBV7-9; clone_size: .; j_call: TRBJ2-7; cdr3_aa: CASSRGGEQYF; cdr3_nt: TGTGCCAGCAGCCGCGGCGGGGAGCAGTACTTC
d_call: .; v_call: TRBV29-1; clone_size: once; j_call: TRBJ2-1; cdr3_aa: CSVEAGFEQFF; cdr3_nt: TGCAGCGTTGAGGCAGGTTTTGAGCAGTTCTTC
d_call: .; v_call: TRBV9; clone_size: .; j_call: TRBJ1-2; cdr3_aa: CASSGDWGHGYTF; cdr3_nt: TGTGCCAGCAGCGGCGACTGGGGCCATGGCTACACCTTC
d_call: TRBD2; v_call: TRBV28; clone_size: .; j_call: TRBJ2-7; cdr3_aa: CASDRLAGGSYEQYF; cdr3_nt: TGTGCCAGCGATAGACTAGCGGGAGGCTCCTACGAGCAGTACTTC
d_call: .; v_call: TRBV15; clone_size: .; j_call: TRBJ1-2; cdr3_aa: CATSREGAGSYGYTF; cdr3_nt: TGTGCCACCAGCAGAGAGGGGGCAGGCTCTTATGGCTACACCTTC
d_call: TRBD1; v_call: TRBV5-4; clone_size: .; j_call: TRBJ1-2; cdr3_aa: CASSLKGAGYGYTF; cdr3_nt: TGTGCCAGCAGCTTGAAGGGGGCAGGCTATGGCTACACCTTC
d_call: .; v_call: TRBV7-8; clone_size: .; j_call: TRBJ2-4; cdr3_aa: CASSLSGGDIQYF; cdr3_nt: TGTGCCAGCAGCTTAAGCGGCGGCGACATTCAGTACTTC
d_call: .; v_call: TRBV5-1; clone_size: .; j_call: TRBJ2-3; cdr3_aa: CASSRQVGTDTQYF; cdr3_nt: TGCGCCAGCAGCAGGCAGGTCGGCACAGATACGCAGTATTTT
d_call: TRBD2; v_call: TRBV6-1; clone_size: .; j_call: TRBJ2-3; cdr3_aa: CASSVRTSGGTDTQYF; cdr3_nt: TGTGCCAGCAGTGTCAGGACTAGCGGTGGCACAGATACGCAGTATTTT
d_call: .; v_call: TRBV27; clone_size: .; j_call: TRBJ2-2; cdr3_aa: CASSFGGRTGELFF; cdr3_nt: TGTGCCAGCAGTTTTGGAGGGAGGACCGGGGAGCTGTTTTTT
d_call: .; v_call: TRBV9; clone_size: .; j_call: TRBJ1-2; cdr3_aa: CASSVVGEQGGYTF; cdr3_nt: TGTGCCAGCAGCGTAGTGGGAGAACAGGGAGGCTACACCTTC
d_call: .; v_call: TRBV9; clone_size: .; j_call: TRBJ2-5; cdr3_aa: CASSPGIQETQYF; cdr3_nt: TGTGCCAGCAGCCCCGGGATCCAAGAGACCCAGTACTTC
d_call: .; v_call: TRBV4-1; clone_size: .; j_call: TRBJ2-5; cdr3_aa: CASSQDLRGETQYF; cdr3_nt: TGCGCCAGCAGCCAAGATCTAAGGGGGGAGACCCAGTACTTC
d_call: .; v_call: TRBV5-1; clone_size: .; j_call: TRBJ2-1; cdr3_aa: CASSLAVGSGDNEQFF; cdr3_nt: TGCGCCAGCAGCTTGGCCGTCGGGAGTGGGGACAATGAGCAGTTCTTC
d_call: TRBD1; v_call: TRBV5-5; clone_size: .; j_call: TRBJ1-4; cdr3_aa: CASSLALGQGVNEKLFF; cdr3_nt: TGTGCCAGCAGCTTGGCCTTGGGACAGGGGGTTAATGAAAAACTGTTTTTT
d_call: .; v_call: TRBV6-1; clone_size: few; j_call: TRBJ1-1; cdr3_aa: CASSVPRGFEAFF; cdr3_nt: TGTGCCAGCAGTGTACCTCGCGGGTTTGAAGCTTTCTTT
d_call: .; v_call: TRBV9; clone_size: .; j_call: TRBJ2-7; cdr3_aa: CASSVDPSRPYEQYF; cdr3_nt: TGTGCCAGCAGCGTAGACCCTTCTAGGCCCTACGAGCAGTACTTC
d_call: .; v_call: TRBV13; clone_size: once; j_call: TRBJ1-1; cdr3_aa: CASSLMQRRFEAFF; cdr3_nt: TGTGCCAGCAGCTTAATGCAAAGGAGGTTTGAAGCTTTCTTT
d_call: .; v_call: TRBV2; clone_size: .; j_call: TRBJ2-5; cdr3_aa: CASSPLWTQYF; cdr3_nt: TGTGCCAGCAGCCCTCTTTGGACCCAGTACTTC
d_call: .; v_call: TRBV18; clone_size: .; j_call: TRBJ2-7; cdr3_aa: CASSPQGSSYEQYF; cdr3_nt: TGTGCCAGCTCACCTCAAGGGAGCTCCTACGAGCAGTACTTC
d_call: .; v_call: TRBV7-9; clone_size: .; j_call: TRBJ2-1; cdr3_aa: CASSLQGTHNEQFF; cdr3_nt: TGTGCCAGCAGCTTACAGGGAACTCACAATGAGCAGTTCTTC